What follows are 14 T cell receptor beta chains derived from one specimen sequenced in a study of T cells in Graves' hyperthyroidism and ophthalmopathy. Researchers took RNA transcripts and amplified the TCR beta CDR3 regions from them. HTBI primers were used for first-round RT-PCR of the TCR CDR3. TCRdb passed the multiplex PCR reads through MiXCR, listing each CDR3 protein once. The data show approximately 640,000 distinct CDR3 sequences, about 45% seen once. Source material: peripheral blood or thyroid tissue (not recorded which). The source is an adult man with Graves' disease, either hyperthyroidism or ophthalmopathy (not recorded which).

The rearrangement uses TRBV20-1 and TRBJ2-5; TRBD1 agrees at 8 bases. Germline lookup yields CDR1 DFQATT and CDR2 SNEGSKA (reference sequence). CDR3 length: 12 amino acids. V dropped 6 bases and J dropped 4; count of bases not matched to a gene: 4. The CDR3 protein is CSATGETETQYF. The CDR3 DNA reads TGCAGTGCGACAGGGGAGACAGAGACCCAGTACTTC.

This clonotype occurred a few times. The chain has TRBV5-5 and TRBJ1-2; D not certain. CDR3 size: 15 residues. The germline V gene has CDR1 SGHKS and CDR2 YYEKEE (reference sequence). Deletions cut 4 bases from V and 3 bases from J, with 16 bases between. The CDR3 coding sequence is TGTGCCAGCAGCCAAGATCCGAGGGCCGACTATGGCTACACCTTC. Translated, it gives CASSQDPRADYGYTF. The full variable domain, with the rest looked up from reference TRBV5-5 and TRBJ1-2, is DAGVTQSPTHLIKTRGQQVTLRCSPISGHKSVSWYQQVLGQGPQFIFQYYEKEERGRGNFPDRFSARQFPNYSSELNVNALLLGDSALYLCASSQDPRADYGYTFGSGTRLTVV.

There are many counts of this clonotype. The chain has TRBV20-1 and TRBJ1-1; D is undetermined. CDR1 is DFQATT, CDR2 SNEGSKA, per germline (reference sequence). The CDR3 runs 13 residues. V was cut by 1 base and J by 3 bases, with 9 bases left in between. For the CDR3, the DNA is TGCAGTGCTAGAGGTGGAGAACACACTGAAGCTTTCTTT. Translated: CSARGGEHTEAFF.

In its sample, this clonotype was seen many times. The rearrangement joins TRBV15 to TRBJ1-1; D possibly corresponds to TRBD1 (6 bases). Trimming took off 9 bases at V and 0 bases at J, with 14 bases between the two ends. Germline V gene lookup returns CDR1 LNHNV and CDR2 YYDKDF (reference sequence). This CDR3 has 14 residues. The CDR3: CATNIEGVNTEAFF. For the CDR3, the DNA is TGTGCCACAAACATTGAGGGGGTGAACACTGAAGCTTTCTTT.

As concerns this clonotype: A much larger clonotype is one base distant, so this may be a read error. The rearrangement links TRBV12-3 or TRBV12-4 to TRBJ1-3; D not certain. The CDR3 totals 13 residues. V lost 11 bases, J lost 4 bases, and 15 bases lay in between. The CDR3 nucleotides are TGTGCCGGCCGACGGGGAGCGGGAAACACCATATATTTT. Translating gives CAGRRGAGNTIYF.

CDR3 residues: CASNDVGGYGYTF. The CDR3 nucleotides read TGTGCCAGCAATGACGTAGGGGGGTATGGCTACACCTTC. The chain uses TRBV6-1 and TRBJ1-2; a weak D match, TRBD1 (6 bases). This CDR3 contains 13 residues. The germline gives CDR1 MNHNS, CDR2 SASEGT. The V gene lost 7 bases and the J gene lost 5 bases, with 14 bases spanning the gap.

The CDR3 DNA sequence: TGTGCCAGTAGTAGAAACGCTGGGGCCAACGTCCTGACTTTC. Translation gives CASSRNAGANVLTF. The V gene is TRBV19, the J gene TRBJ2-6; D is unclear. The ends were cut back, 4 bases at V and 2 bases at J, with 6 bases in the middle. CDR3 length equals 14 residues. CDR1 is LNHDA and CDR2 is SQIVND in the germline V gene (reference sequence).

The chain combines TRBV9 with TRBJ1-1; D unclear. V gave up 0 bases and J gave up 4 bases, with 13 bases separating them. This CDR3 contains 15 residues. Germline values: CDR1 SGDLS, CDR2 YYNGEE. CDR3 coding DNA: TGTGCCAGCAGCGTAGAGGCGGGGTTAGGCACTGAAGCTTTCTTT. It is translated as CASSVEAGLGTEAFF.

The rearrangement uses TRBV24-1 and TRBJ1-2; 8 positions match TRBD1. CDR3 length equals 18 residues. Trimming at V came to 3 bases and at J to 1 base, leaving 12 bases not matched to a gene. Germline V CDR1 and CDR2: KGHDR, SFDVKD. CDR3 sequence: CATSDDDRGIQYNYGYTF. Written as DNA, the CDR3 is TGTGCCACCAGTGATGATGACAGGGGAATACAATATAACTATGGCTACACCTTC.

The chain combines TRBV24-1 with TRBJ1-2, with 8 bases lining up with TRBD1. The CDR3 extends over 17 amino acids. The V segment lost 3 bases and the J segment 4 bases; nucleotides outside the gene matches: 12. Germline-derived CDR1 and CDR2 are KGHDR and SFDVKD. The CDR3 coding sequence is TGTGCCACCAGTGATGACCGACAGGGGCGAAACACCTATGGCTACACCTTC. This codes for CATSDDRQGRNTYGYTF.

To note about this clonotype: Sequence at one end of the junction differs from germline and may be a read error. The genes are TRBV10-2 and TRBJ1-1; weak D call: TRBD1 (5 bases). The germline V gene encodes CDR1 WSHSY and CDR2 SAAADI. The CDR3 spans 14 residues. The CDR3 region is CASTVAGEATETFF. Written as DNA, the CDR3 is TGCGCCAGCACCGTGGCGGGGGAAGCCACTGAAACTTTCTTT.

This clonotype was seen a single time. This chain links TRBV25-1 with TRBJ1-6; 8 bases fit TRBD1. The CDR3 spans 16 residues. V was clipped by 8 bases and J by 6 bases; unmatched bases: 12. The germline gives CDR1 MGHDK, CDR2 SYGVNS. CDR3: CASGRTGSPTNSPLHF. The CDR3 bases are TGTGCCAGCGGACGGACAGGGAGCCCTACTAATTCACCCCTCCACTTT.

This clonotype was seen only once. The chain is built from TRBV7-2 and TRBJ2-7, with 7 bases lining up with TRBD1. Trimming removed 6 bases from V and 8 bases from J; junction bases left unmatched: 13. Germline-derived CDR1 and CDR2 are SGHTA and FQGNSA. The CDR3 sequence is 14 residues long. For the CDR3, the DNA is TGTGCCAGCAGGACAGACAGGGTGCAGCCCCAGCAGTACTTC. Its protein is CASRTDRVQPQQYF.

This clonotype came up a few times. The chain uses TRBV20-1 and TRBJ1-4; D gene uncertain. Trimming took off 0 bases at V and 8 bases at J, with 16 bases between the two ends. Germline V gene lookup returns CDR1 DFQATT and CDR2 SNEGSKA (reference sequence). The CDR3 covers 15 residues. The CDR3 protein is CSAREVRSEVEKLFF. The DNA for the CDR3 is TGCAGTGCTAGAGAGGTTAGGTCAGAGGTGGAAAAACTGTTTTTT.